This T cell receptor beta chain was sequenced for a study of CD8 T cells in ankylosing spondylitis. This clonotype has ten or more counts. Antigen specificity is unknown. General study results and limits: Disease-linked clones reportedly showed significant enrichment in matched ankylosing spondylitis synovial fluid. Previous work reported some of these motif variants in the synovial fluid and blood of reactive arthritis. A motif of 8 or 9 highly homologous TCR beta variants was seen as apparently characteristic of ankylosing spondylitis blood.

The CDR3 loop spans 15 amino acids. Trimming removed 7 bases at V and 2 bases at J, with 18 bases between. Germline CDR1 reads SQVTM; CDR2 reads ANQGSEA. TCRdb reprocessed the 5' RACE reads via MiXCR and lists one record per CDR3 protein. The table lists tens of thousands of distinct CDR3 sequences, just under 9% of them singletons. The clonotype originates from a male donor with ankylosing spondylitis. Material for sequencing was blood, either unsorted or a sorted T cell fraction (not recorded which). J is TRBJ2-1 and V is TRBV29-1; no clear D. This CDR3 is CSAVLPGPAYNEQFF. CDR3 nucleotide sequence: TGCAGCGCTGTTCTCCCAGGTCCTGCCTACAATGAGCAGTTCTTC.